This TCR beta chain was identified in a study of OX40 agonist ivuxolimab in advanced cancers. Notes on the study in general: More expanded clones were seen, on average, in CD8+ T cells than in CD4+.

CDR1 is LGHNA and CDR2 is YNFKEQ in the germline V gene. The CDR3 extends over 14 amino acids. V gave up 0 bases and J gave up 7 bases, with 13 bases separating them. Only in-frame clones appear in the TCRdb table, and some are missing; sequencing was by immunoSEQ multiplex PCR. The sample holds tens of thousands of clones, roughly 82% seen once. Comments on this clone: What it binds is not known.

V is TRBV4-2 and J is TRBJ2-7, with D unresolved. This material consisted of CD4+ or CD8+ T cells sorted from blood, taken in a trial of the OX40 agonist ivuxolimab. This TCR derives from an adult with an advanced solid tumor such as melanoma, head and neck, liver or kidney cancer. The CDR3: CASSQEVALGEQYF. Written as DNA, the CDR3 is TGTGCCAGCAGCCAAGAAGTCGCCCTGGGGGAGCAGTACTTC.